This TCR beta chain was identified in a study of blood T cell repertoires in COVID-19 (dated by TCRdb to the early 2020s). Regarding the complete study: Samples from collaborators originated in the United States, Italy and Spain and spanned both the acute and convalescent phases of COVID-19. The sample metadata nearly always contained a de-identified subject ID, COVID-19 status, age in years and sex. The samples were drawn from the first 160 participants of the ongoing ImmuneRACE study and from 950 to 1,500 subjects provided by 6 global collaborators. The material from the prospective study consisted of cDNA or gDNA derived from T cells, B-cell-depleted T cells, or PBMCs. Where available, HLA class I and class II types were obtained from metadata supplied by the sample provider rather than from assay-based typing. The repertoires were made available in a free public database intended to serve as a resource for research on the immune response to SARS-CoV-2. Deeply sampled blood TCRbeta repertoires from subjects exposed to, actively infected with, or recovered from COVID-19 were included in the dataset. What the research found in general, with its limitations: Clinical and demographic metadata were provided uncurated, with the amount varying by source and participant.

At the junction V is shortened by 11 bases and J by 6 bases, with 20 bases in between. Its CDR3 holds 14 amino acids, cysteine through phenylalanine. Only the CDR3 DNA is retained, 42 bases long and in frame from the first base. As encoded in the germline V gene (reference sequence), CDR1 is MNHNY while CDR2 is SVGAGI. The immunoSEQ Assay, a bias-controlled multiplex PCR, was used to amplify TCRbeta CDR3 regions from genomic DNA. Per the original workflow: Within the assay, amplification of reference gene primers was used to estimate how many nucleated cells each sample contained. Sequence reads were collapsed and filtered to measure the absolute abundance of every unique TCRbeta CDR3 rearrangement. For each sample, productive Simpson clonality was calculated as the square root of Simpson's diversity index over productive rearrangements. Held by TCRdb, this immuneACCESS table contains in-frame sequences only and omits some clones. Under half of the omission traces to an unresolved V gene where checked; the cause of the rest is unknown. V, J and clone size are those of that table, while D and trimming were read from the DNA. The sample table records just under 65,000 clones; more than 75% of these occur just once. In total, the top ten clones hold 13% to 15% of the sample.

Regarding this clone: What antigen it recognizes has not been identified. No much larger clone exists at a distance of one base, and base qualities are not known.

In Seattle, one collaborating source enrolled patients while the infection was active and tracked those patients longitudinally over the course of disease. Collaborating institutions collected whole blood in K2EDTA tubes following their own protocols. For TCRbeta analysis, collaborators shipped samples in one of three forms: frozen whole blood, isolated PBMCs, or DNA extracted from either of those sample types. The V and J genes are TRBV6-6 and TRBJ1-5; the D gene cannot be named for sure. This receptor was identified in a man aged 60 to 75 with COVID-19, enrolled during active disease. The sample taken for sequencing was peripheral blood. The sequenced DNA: TGTGCCTCAAGCTCCGGCAGCGCGGGTCAGCCCCAGCATTTT. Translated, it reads CASSSGSAGQPQHF.